The 3 T cell receptor beta chains presented below share a single source sample, sequenced in a study of blood T cell repertoires in COVID-19. Clones were sequenced by immunoSEQ multiplex PCR, and TCRdb holds only the in-frame ones, with some missing. The sample carries 250,000 to 350,000 clones, about 85% recorded once. The sample consisted of PBMCs or T cells enriched from blood (not recorded which). The source of these receptors is a woman in her forties or fifties who had recovered from COVID-19.

The chain has TRBV6-5 and TRBJ2-7; 10 bases map to TRBD1. Germline loops: CDR1 MNHEY, CDR2 SVGAGI. V was clipped by 6 bases and J by 7 bases; unmatched bases: 6. CDR3 length equals 13 residues. The CDR3 sequence is CASRRQGAREQYF. In nucleotides, the CDR3 is TGTGCCAGCAGGAGACAGGGGGCGAGGGAGCAGTACTTC.

V gene TRBV6-2 or TRBV6-3 combines with J gene TRBJ1-5; 8 bases are a match to TRBD1. After removal of 1 base from V and 3 bases from J, the junction contained 11 bases not matched to a gene. CDR3 length: 18 residues. The germline CDR1 and CDR2 sequences are MNHEY and SVGEGT. CDR3 amino acids: CASSYLRPRQGTNQPQHF. In DNA form, the CDR3 reads TGTGCCAGCAGTTACTTGAGACCGCGACAGGGGACCAATCAGCCCCAGCATTTT.

The rearrangement joins TRBV19 to TRBJ1-5, with 7 nucleotides matching TRBD1. V lost 5 bases and J lost 7; bases outside the gene matches: 8. The CDR3 is made up of 14 amino acids. In germline, CDR1 is LNHDA, CDR2 SQIVND (reference sequence). The CDR3 is CASSDLTGVQPQHF. Here the CDR3 DNA reads TGTGCCAGTAGTGACCTAACAGGGGTCCAGCCCCAGCATTTT.